Following are 30 T cell receptor beta chains from one sample sequenced in a study of T cells after yellow fever vaccination. MiXCR was run by TCRdb on the 5' RACE reads, yielding one entry per CDR3 protein. The sample shows around 320,000 distinct CDR3 sequences, 3.5% to 5% of them seen only once. Sequencing was performed on PBMCs, taken 15 days after the yellow fever booster vaccination. The receptors shown here come from a man younger than 35 who received the YFV17D yellow fever vaccine.

This sequence joins TRBV7-7 and TRBJ2-5; D not certain. V lost 5 bases and J lost 5, with 18 bases in between. The CDR3 consists of 15 residues. Germline values: CDR1 SSHAT, CDR2 FNYEAQ (reference sequence). CDR3 amino acids: CASSDKTGRTETQYF. CDR3 bases: TGTGCCAGCAGCGATAAGACGGGCCGTACGGAGACCCAGTACTTC.

The chain is built from TRBV7-9 and TRBJ1-4, with a tentative D call TRBD1 (5 bases). The V gene's germline CDR1 is SEHNR and CDR2 FQNEAQ (reference sequence). CDR3 length: 14 residues. Trimming removed 3 bases at V and 7 bases at J, with 12 bases between. As DNA, the CDR3 is TGTGCCAGCAGCTTCGCGGGAGGGGCTGAAAAACTGTTTTTT. It specifies CASSFAGGAEKLFF.

This rearrangement joins TRBV5-6 to TRBJ2-4, with a weak D call TRBD1 (6 bases). Germline lookup yields CDR1 SGHDT and CDR2 YYEEEE. The CDR3 runs to 16 residues. V was cut by 4 bases and J by 0 bases, with 14 bases left in between. DNA for the CDR3: TGTGCCAGCAGCCTCTTGGACAGATTAGCCAAAAACATTCAGTACTTC. Its translation is CASSLLDRLAKNIQYF.

The genes are TRBV12-3 or TRBV12-4 and TRBJ2-7; 7 positions agree with TRBD1. J was trimmed by 2 bases and V by 6 bases; bases with no gene match: 4. The CDR3 spans 13 residues. The CDR3 nucleotides read TGTGCCAGCAGCTTTGGACAGGCCTACGAGCAGTACGTC. Protein product: CASSFGQAYEQYV.

This clonotype was seen a single time. The rearrangement uses TRBV20-1 and TRBJ2-7, with TRBD1 matching 12 bases. CDR3 length equals 14 residues. With 4 bases clipped from V and 6 bases from J, the junction kept 7 bases outside the gene matches. CDR1 and CDR2 (germline): DFQATT, SNEGSKA (reference sequence). The CDR3 DNA reads TGCAGTGCTAACGGGGACAGGGGGCTGGTCGAGCAGTACTTC. Its translation is CSANGDRGLVEQYF.

This clonotype occurred a few times. The germline gene is not matched at one end of the junction; a read error may be the cause. This chain uses TRBV12-3 or TRBV12-4 with TRBJ2-4, with D perhaps given as TRBD1 or TRBD2 (5 bases each). The CDR3 loop spans 13 amino acids. CDR3 in amino acids: CFFFRGYKNIQYF. For the CDR3, the DNA is TGCTTTTTCTTCCGGGGCTACAAAAACATTCAGTACTTC.

The sample holds a few counts of this clonotype. The rearrangement links TRBV4-2 to TRBJ2-6; weak D call: TRBD1 (6 bases). V shed 6 bases and J shed 5 bases, with 14 bases lying between them. Germline V CDR1 and CDR2: LGHNA, YNFKEQ. This CDR3 contains 15 residues. The CDR3: CASRVDSGRANVLTF. Here the CDR3 DNA reads TGTGCCAGCAGGGTGGACAGCGGAAGGGCCAACGTCCTGACTTTC.

This chain connects TRBV10-3 to TRBJ2-6; 11 bases match TRBD1. Germline V gives CDR1 ENHRY, CDR2 SYGVKD. V was clipped by 5 bases and J by 4 bases; unmatched bases: 7. The CDR3 extends over 17 amino acids. The CDR3, as DNA: TGTGCCATCAGTTTGGACAGGGGGCTGGGCGGGGCCAACGTCCTGACTTTC. Translated: CAISLDRGLGGANVLTF.

This clonotype was seen only a few times. V usage is TRBV4-3 and J usage is TRBJ1-2; D is uncertain. Looked up from germline, CDR1 is LGHNA and CDR2 is YSLEER. The CDR3 is 12 amino acids. V was cut by 4 bases and J by 10 bases, with 13 bases left in between. The CDR3 is CASSRSRDLYTF. CDR3 nucleotides: TGCGCCAGCAGCCGCTCAAGAGACCTCTACACCTTC.

A few counts support this clonotype. This chain links TRBV6-5 with TRBJ2-2; 11 bases align to TRBD2. This CDR3 is 16 amino acids long. Per germline, CDR1 MNHEY and CDR2 SVGAGI. Trimming removed 6 bases from V and 7 bases from J; junction bases left unmatched: 10. The CDR3 loop reads CASRGTSGGLGGELFF. The DNA of the CDR3 is TGTGCCAGCAGGGGAACTAGCGGGGGTTTGGGCGGGGAGCTGTTTTTT.

There are a few counts of this clonotype. The V call is TRBV12-3 or TRBV12-4, the J call TRBJ1-5; 8 bases line up with TRBD1. This CDR3 has 16 residues. V lost 6 bases and J lost 0; bases outside the gene matches: 7. The CDR3 here is CASSPGTGPSNQPQHF. Written as DNA, the CDR3 is TGTGCCAGCAGCCCCGGGACAGGTCCTAGCAATCAGCCCCAGCATTTT.

This chain's CDR3 is CASRRLTGNEQYF. DNA for the CDR3: TGTGCCAGCAGACGACTAACGGGGAACGAGCAGTACTTC. The genes are TRBV6-5 and TRBJ2-7, with D perhaps matching TRBD2 (5 bases). The V end was cut by 6 bases, the J end by 5 bases, with 14 bases between. CDR1 is MNHEY and CDR2 is SVGAGI in the germline V gene. The CDR3 has 13 residues.

The chain carries TRBV7-3 and TRBJ1-5; TRBD1 agrees at 7 bases. V dropped 5 bases and J dropped 10; count of bases not matched to a gene: 11. CDR1 SGHTA and CDR2 FQGTGA come from the germline V gene. There are 14 residues in the CDR3. The CDR3 protein is CASSPDPGGGPQHF. CDR3 DNA: TGTGCCAGCAGCCCTGACCCAGGGGGTGGACCCCAGCATTTT.

This clonotype showed up many times. The junction and the germline gene differ at one end; a read error may be behind it. V usage is TRBV15 and J usage is TRBJ2-1; 7 nucleotides match TRBD1. Germline CDR1 reads LNHNV; CDR2 reads YYDKDF (reference sequence). The CDR3 loop spans 13 amino acids. The CDR3 region has the DNA TGTGCCACCAGCAGAGGAGACAGGGATTCTCGGCTCTTC. Protein: CATSRGDRDSRLF.

The chain joins TRBV18 to TRBJ2-3; D remains ambiguous. The germline CDR1 and CDR2 sequences are KGHSH and LQKENI. V lost 3 bases and J lost 0, with 10 bases in between. This CDR3 has 15 residues. CDR3 sequence reads: CASSPSAASTDTQYF. Written as DNA, the CDR3 is TGTGCCAGCTCACCCTCAGCAGCTAGCACAGATACGCAGTATTTT.

This clonotype was recorded at least ten times. The chain has TRBV10-2 and TRBJ2-7; 10 nucleotides agree with TRBD1. Per germline, CDR1 WSHSY and CDR2 SAAADI. V shed 6 bases and J 4 bases; nucleotides not matched to a gene: 9. This CDR3 spans 15 amino acids. CDR3 in amino acids: CASSDRDRGMYEQYF. In DNA form, the CDR3 reads TGCGCCAGCAGCGACCGGGACAGGGGCATGTACGAGCAGTACTTC.

The chain joins TRBV27 to TRBJ2-7; 10 bases agree with TRBD1. The CDR3 length is 15 residues. V shed 6 bases and J 6 bases; nucleotides not matched to a gene: 11. The germline V gene has CDR1 MNHEY and CDR2 SMNVEV (reference sequence). The DNA for the CDR3 is TGTGCCAGCAGCCCCCCCGGACAGGGGGGTCGCGAGCAGTACGTC. This encodes CASSPPGQGGREQYV.

V usage is TRBV18 and J usage is TRBJ1-2; D is possibly TRBD1 (6 bases). The CDR3 is 14 amino acids. The germline V and J ends were trimmed by 2 bases and 7 bases, with 14 bases remaining between them. The germline gives CDR1 KGHSH, CDR2 LQKENI. The DNA for the CDR3 is TGTGCCAGCTCACCAAAACAGGGTTCACCTGGCTACACCTTC. This sequence encodes CASSPKQGSPGYTF.

This chain links TRBV6-6 with TRBJ1-1; 11 bases align to TRBD1. This CDR3 spans 17 amino acids. Germline V lookup: CDR1 MNHNY, CDR2 SVGAGI (reference sequence). J lost 4 bases, V lost 0 bases, and 7 bases had no gene match. The CDR3 spells CASSYSTDRGLITEAFF. As DNA, the CDR3 is TGTGCCAGCAGTTACTCGACGGACAGGGGGCTGATCACTGAAGCTTTCTTT.

In this sample, this clonotype turned up a few times. The V and J genes are TRBV18 and TRBJ2-3; 10 bases are shared with TRBD1. Germline V gene data show CDR1 as KGHSH and CDR2 as LQKENI. V gave up 3 bases and J gave up 4 bases; unmatched junction bases: 7. The CDR3 extends over 16 amino acids. CDR3 in amino acids: CASSPRDRGRADTQYF. The CDR3 DNA is TGTGCCAGCTCACCCCGTGACAGGGGGCGGGCAGATACGCAGTATTTT.

This clonotype was observed at least ten times. The J gene is TRBJ2-3, the V gene TRBV20-1; 7 bases map to TRBD1. Germline assignment: CDR1 DFQATT and CDR2 SNEGSKA (reference sequence). This CDR3 has 14 amino acids. V was clipped by 6 bases and J by 0 bases; unmatched bases: 6. The CDR3 sequence: CSAKGAYSTDTQYF. The CDR3 DNA is TGCAGTGCCAAGGGGGCTTACAGCACAGATACGCAGTATTTT.

At least ten counts were recorded for this clonotype. This chain links TRBV9 with TRBJ2-3, with 11 bases lining up with TRBD1. Germline-derived CDR1 and CDR2 are SGDLS and YYNGEE. After removal of 2 bases from V and 4 bases from J, the junction contained 3 bases not matched to a gene. CDR3 length: 15 amino acids. The CDR3 sequence is CASSVGTGGPDTQYF. CDR3 bases: TGTGCCAGCAGCGTGGGGACAGGGGGACCAGATACGCAGTATTTT.

This chain joins TRBV10-3 and TRBJ2-5, with 8 bases that match TRBD2. V dropped 6 bases and J dropped 4; count of bases not matched to a gene: 4. CDR1 is ENHRY, CDR2 SYGVKD, per germline. CDR3 size: 13 residues. Here the CDR3 reads CAISGGARETQYF. The CDR3 DNA reads as TGTGCCATCAGCGGGGGGGCGAGAGAGACCCAGTACTTC.

This clonotype was detected only a few times. V is TRBV6-5 and J is TRBJ2-1, with unresolved D. CDR1 MNHEY and CDR2 SVGAGI come from the germline V gene. The CDR3 sequence is 13 residues long. Deletions cut 8 bases from V and 1 base from J, with 9 bases between. The CDR3 nucleotides are TGTGCCAGCGCCCTCGTTTCCTACAATGAGCAGTTCTTC. Translation gives CASALVSYNEQFF.

The chain employs TRBV4-3 and TRBJ2-3, with D perhaps assigned TRBD1 or TRBD2 (5 bases each). In germline, CDR1 is LGHNA, CDR2 YSLEER. This CDR3 region has 13 residues. V lost 3 bases to trimming and J lost 6 bases, with 10 bases between them. The CDR3 is CASSQGVWDTQYF. The CDR3, as DNA: TGCGCCAGCAGCCAGGGGGTCTGGGATACGCAGTATTTT.

This clonotype was recorded a few times. CDR3 region: CSAIAVKGRNQPQHF. The CDR3 coding sequence is TGCAGTGCTATTGCTGTGAAGGGAAGGAATCAGCCCCAGCATTTT. The rearrangement joins TRBV20-1 to TRBJ1-5; D not certain. Trimming shortened V by 4 bases and J by 4 bases, and 17 bases separated the two germline ends. This CDR3 spans 15 amino acids. CDR1 is DFQATT, CDR2 SNEGSKA, per germline (reference sequence).

This clonotype was detected ten times or more. The rearrangement uses TRBV12-3 or TRBV12-4 and TRBJ1-1, with unresolved D. Trimming removed 5 bases at V and 4 bases at J, with 23 bases between. The CDR3 runs 17 residues. The CDR3 sequence: CASSLDPGRYVVTEAFF. In DNA form, the CDR3 reads TGTGCCAGCAGTCTAGACCCAGGAAGGTATGTCGTCACTGAAGCTTTCTTT.

Points on this clonotype: At one end, the junction sequence differs from germline, possibly due to a read error. The rearrangement joins TRBV4-2 to TRBJ1-4; the match to TRBD1 covers 8 bases. Germline CDR1 reads LGHNA; CDR2 reads YNFKEQ. This CDR3 region has 15 residues. The CDR3 nucleotides read TGTGCCAGCAGCGAAGAAAGGACAGGGACTGAAAAACTGTTTTTT. Encoded protein: CASSEERTGTEKLFF.

This clonotype showed up just a few times. V and J are TRBV12-3 or TRBV12-4 and TRBJ2-7, with D maybe TRBD2 (6 bases). V gave up 0 bases and J gave up 5 bases, with 11 bases separating them. This CDR3 has 14 residues. The CDR3 coding sequence is TGTGCCAGCAGTTTAGCGGGGGAGGTCCACGAGCAGTACTTC. It yields the protein CASSLAGEVHEQYF.

The rearrangement joins TRBV7-2 to TRBJ2-3; TRBD2 might be the D (5 bases). The V end was cut by 4 bases, the J end by 1 base, with 12 bases between. Germline lookup yields CDR1 SGHTA and CDR2 FQGNSA. This CDR3 has 15 amino acids. DNA for the CDR3: TGTGCCAGCAGCTCCCTTCCCGGGGGCACAGATACGCAGTATTTT. It specifies CASSSLPGGTDTQYF. Supplemented by reference TRBV7-2 and TRBJ2-3, the full variable domain reads GAGVSQSPSNKVTEKGKDVELRCDPISGHTALYWYRQSLGQGLEFLIYFQGNSAPDKSGLPSDRFSAERTGGSVSTLTIQRTQQEDSAVYLCASSSLPGGTDTQYFGPGTRLTVL.